The rows below give T cell receptor beta chains drawn from one sample of a study of blood T cell repertoires in COVID-19. Sequencing used immunoSEQ multiplex PCR; TCRdb keeps in-frame clones, though not all of them. The sample yields roughly 260,000 clones, about nine tenths seen once. What was sequenced was peripheral blood. These receptors all come from a man aged 55 to 70 who had recovered from COVID-19. Both conserved end residues are part of each CDR3. The order of the fields is V gene, J gene, CDR3 length, CDR3 protein.

V: TRBV19
J: TRBJ1-2
length: 13
CDR3: CASSPQGAGGYTF

V: TRBV25-1
J: TRBJ1-6
length: 16
CDR3: CASSVSPAAGYSPLHF

V: TRBV30
J: TRBJ2-3
length: 17
CDR3: CAWSVTRTSGRHDTQYF

V: TRBV12-5
J: TRBJ2-6
length: 21
CDR3: CASVRFTGSAAASSGANVLTF

V: TRBV27
J: TRBJ1-5
length: 16
CDR3: CASSLTLGRGNQPQHF

V: TRBV4-2
J: TRBJ2-5
length: 14
CDR3: CASRRDFSQETQYF

V: TRBV9
J: TRBJ2-5
length: 15
CDR3: CASSVALGLVETQYF

V: TRBV18
J: TRBJ2-5
length: 16
CDR3: CASSPPASGGLETQYF

V: TRBV10-3
J: TRBJ1-6
length: 16
CDR3: CAISESTTGGMTPLHF

V: TRBV6-6
J: TRBJ1-5
length: 20
CDR3: CASSQGGTSQILYSNQPQHF

V: TRBV4-2
J: TRBJ2-5
length: 15
CDR3: CASSLPNDKGETQYF

V: TRBV6-2/TRBV6-3
J: TRBJ2-7
length: 15
CDR3: CASSYNWDSAYEQYF

V: TRBV7-2
J: TRBJ1-6
length: 14
CDR3: CASSLKWGDSPLHF

V: TRBV30
J: TRBJ1-5
length: 16
CDR3: CDPFNVSHFSNQPQHF

V: TRBV18
J: TRBJ2-1
length: 16
CDR3: CASSLNALAGGNEQFF

V: TRBV9
J: TRBJ2-5
length: 17
CDR3: CASSVGLAGALQETQYF

V: TRBV7-9
J: TRBJ2-7
length: 14
CDR3: CASSLASPGYEQYF

V: TRBV24-1
J: TRBJ2-3
length: 16
CDR3: CATSEYVAGGTDTQYF

V: TRBV7-2
J: TRBJ2-5
length: 14
CDR3: CASKGRGIRETQYF

V: TRBV13
J: TRBJ2-7
length: 13
CDR3: CASSLRTDYEQYF

V: TRBV18
J: TRBJ1-2
length: 15
CDR3: CASSPASGANYGYTF

V: TRBV10-3
J: TRBJ1-2
length: 15
CDR3: CAISEPGQGGDGYTF

V: TRBV5-1
J: TRBJ2-7
length: 16
CDR3: CASSFSPSGGDNEQYF